Detailed here is one T cell receptor beta chain. It has no known antigen specificity. Per-base quality was not reported, and no clone a single base away is much larger than it. The data stem from a study of blood T cell repertoires in COVID-19 (dated by TCRdb to about 2020). Concerning the study at large: Samples covering the acute and convalescent phases of COVID-19 were provided by collaborators in the United States, Italy and Spain. The prospective study material was composed of cDNA or gDNA derived from T cells, B-cell-depleted T cells, or PBMCs. Subjects who had been exposed to COVID-19, were actively infected with it, or had recovered from it provided the deeply sampled blood TCRbeta repertoires that made up the dataset. The repertoires were released in a freely available public database meant as a resource for research on the immune response to SARS-CoV-2. The samples were drawn from two sources: the first 160 participants of the ongoing ImmuneRACE study, and fewer than 1,500 subjects contributed by 6 global collaborators. Nearly every sample came with metadata listing a de-identified subject ID, COVID-19 status, age in years and sex. HLA class I and class II types, where available, came from metadata supplied by the sample provider rather than from assay-based typing.

Collaborating institutions collected whole blood in K2EDTA tubes following their own protocols. For TCRbeta analysis, collaborators shipped samples as frozen whole blood, isolated PBMCs, or DNA extracted from either of those sample types. Study-wide findings and limitations: The quantity of clinical and demographic metadata differed by source and by participant and was supplied without curation.

The immunoSEQ Assay, a bias-controlled multiplex PCR, was used to amplify TCRbeta CDR3 regions from genomic DNA. In the original analysis: Nucleated cell counts per sample were estimated from amplification of reference gene primers within the assay. Sequence reads were collapsed and filtered to measure the absolute abundance of every unique TCRbeta CDR3 rearrangement. Productive Simpson clonality was computed per sample as the square root of Simpson's diversity index over productive rearrangements. TCRdb retrieved this table from immuneACCESS and kept in-frame rearrangements only. Not all clones are present; in checked studies, unresolved V genes account for under half, and no reason is known for the remainder. Clone size and the V and J calls come from that table; the DNA yielded D and trimming. For this sample the table gives about 110,000 clones, of which roughly 85% were detected only once. Roughly 2.5% of the sample is in the top ten clones.

Input material: peripheral blood. This receptor was identified in a human donor in a cohort sampled during active COVID-19.

The CDR3 region reads CASRGGDAGPLHF. The base sequence is TGTGCCAGCAGGGGAGGGGACGCTGGTCCCCTCCACTTT. The chain joins TRBV5-6 to TRBJ1-6, and perhaps TRBD1 as D gene, on 5 matching bases. Taken from cysteine to phenylalanine, the CDR3 has 13 residues. Left in the record is the CDR3 DNA by itself, 39 bases read in frame from the first base. V is shortened by 5 bases, J by 13 bases, and the region joining them spans 16 bases. Based on the germline V gene, the CDR1 and CDR2 sequences are SGHDT and YYEEEE.